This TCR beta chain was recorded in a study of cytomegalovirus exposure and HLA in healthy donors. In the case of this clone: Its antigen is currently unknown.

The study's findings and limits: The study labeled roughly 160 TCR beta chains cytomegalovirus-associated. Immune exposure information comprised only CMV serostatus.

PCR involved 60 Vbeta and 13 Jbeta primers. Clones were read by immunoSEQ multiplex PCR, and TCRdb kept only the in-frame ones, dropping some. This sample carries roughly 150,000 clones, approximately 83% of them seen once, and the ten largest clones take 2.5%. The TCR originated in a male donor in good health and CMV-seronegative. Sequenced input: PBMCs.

CDR3 loop: CASSLGPILAVPSTDTQYF. The CDR3 bases are TGTGCCAGCAGCCTGGGGCCCATACTAGCGGTTCCTAGCACAGATACGCAGTATTTT. The chain is built from TRBV5-8 and TRBJ2-3, with 8 bases matching TRBD2. The V gene's germline CDR1 is SGHTS and CDR2 YDEGEE. The trim removed 4 bases at V and 0 bases at J, leaving 16 bases unmatched. The CDR3 runs to 19 residues.